This T cell receptor beta chain derives from a study of blood T cell repertoires in COVID-19. About the study: Samples representing acute and convalescent COVID-19 were sourced from the United States, Italy and Spain. T cells, B-cell-depleted T cells, or PBMCs provided the cDNA or gDNA that served as material.

Original methodology: Cell counts per sample came from amplifying reference gene primers. The table came from immunoSEQ multiplex PCR; TCRdb's copy has only in-frame clones and leaves some out. D and trimming were read from the DNA, whereas the V and J calls and clone size are those reported in that table. Of about 330,000 clones in the sample, approximately 87% were seen once. The germline V gene has CDR1 SGDLS and CDR2 YYNGEE. The CDR3 spans 15 residues. The V gene end was trimmed by 0 bases and the J gene end by 6 bases; junction bases not matched to a gene: 5. The sample comprised peripheral blood. This receptor was taken from a woman aged 45-59 years with active or convalescent COVID-19. V gene TRBV9 combines with J gene TRBJ1-5; 8 bases match TRBD1. This CDR3 is CASSVGQGSGQPQHF. The CDR3 DNA reads as TGTGCCAGCAGCGTAGGACAGGGGAGTGGTCAGCCCCAGCATTTT.